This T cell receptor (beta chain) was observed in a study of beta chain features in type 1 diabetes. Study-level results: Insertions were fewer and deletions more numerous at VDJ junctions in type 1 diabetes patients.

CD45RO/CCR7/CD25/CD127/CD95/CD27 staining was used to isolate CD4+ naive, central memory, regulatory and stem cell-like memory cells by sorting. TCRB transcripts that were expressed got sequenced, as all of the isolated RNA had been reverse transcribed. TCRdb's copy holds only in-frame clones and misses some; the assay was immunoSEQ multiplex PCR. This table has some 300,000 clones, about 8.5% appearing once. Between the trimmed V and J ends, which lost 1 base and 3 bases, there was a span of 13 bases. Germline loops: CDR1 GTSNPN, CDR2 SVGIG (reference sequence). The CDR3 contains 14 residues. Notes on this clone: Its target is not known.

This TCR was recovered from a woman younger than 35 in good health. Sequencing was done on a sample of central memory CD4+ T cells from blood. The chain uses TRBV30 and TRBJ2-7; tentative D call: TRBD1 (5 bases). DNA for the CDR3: TGTGCCTGGAGTGGGGCAGGGCGGCTCTACGAGCAGTACTTC. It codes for CAWSGAGRLYEQYF.